These 14 T cell receptor beta chains originate from one sample sequenced in a study of blood T cell repertoires in COVID-19. Profiling relied on immunoSEQ multiplex PCR, and the TCRdb table lists in-frame clones only, not all of them. The repertoire includes about 140,000 clones, around four fifths of them detected once, and approximately 3.6% sits in the top ten. The sequencing sample was made of PBMCs or T cells enriched from blood (not recorded which). These receptors were collected from a woman aged 50 to 65 with acute COVID-19.

This rearrangement joins TRBV9 to TRBJ1-1; D remains unclear. The CDR3 has 14 residues. Germline V gives CDR1 SGDLS, CDR2 YYNGEE. V lost 0 bases and J 1 base, leaving 7 bases between the germline ends. CDR3 residues: CASSVVGGNTEAFF. CDR3 coding DNA: TGTGCCAGCAGCGTAGTGGGAGGGAACACTGAAGCTTTCTTT.

The CDR3 DNA reads TGTGCCAGCAGCTTAGACCAGTTAAGCAATGAGCAGTTCTTC. This encodes CASSLDQLSNEQFF. This chain uses TRBV11-2 with TRBJ2-1; no clear D gene. The CDR3 has 14 amino acids. V lost 0 bases to trimming and J lost 6 bases, with 9 bases between them. Germline-derived CDR1 and CDR2 are SGHAT and FQNNGV.

This clone was recorded once. The chain joins TRBV7-6 to TRBJ2-7; maybe TRBD1 (6 bases). This CDR3 region has 13 residues. Trimming took 7 bases from V and 3 from J, leaving 13 bases between them. The germline V gene has CDR1 SGHVS and CDR2 FNYEAQ. The CDR3 region has the DNA TGTGCCAGCACCACAGGGAAAGACTACGAGCAGTACTTC. It codes for CASTTGKDYEQYF.

CDR3 in amino acids: CASSIGGTGSYEQYF. For the CDR3, the DNA is TGTGCCAGTAGTATAGGGGGGACTGGGTCCTACGAGCAGTACTTC. The chain has TRBV19 and TRBJ2-7; the D gene is possibly TRBD2 (6 bases). This CDR3 comprises 15 residues. CDR1 and CDR2 from the germline V gene are LNHDA and SQIVND (reference sequence). V lost 1 base and J 1 base, leaving 11 bases between the germline ends.

This rearrangement joins TRBV5-1 to TRBJ2-5, with a weak D call TRBD1 (6 bases). CDR1 is SGHRS and CDR2 is YFSETQ in the germline V gene. The length of the CDR3 is 15 residues. Trimming took 0 bases from V and 5 from J, leaving 14 bases between them. CDR3: CASSLGHREPETQYF. The CDR3 DNA sequence: TGCGCCAGCAGCTTGGGCCACAGGGAGCCGGAGACCCAGTACTTC.

The chain recombines TRBV5-1 with TRBJ2-5; D is possibly TRBD1 (5 bases). V shed 2 bases and J shed 2 bases, with 19 bases lying between them. The CDR3 has 17 amino acids. CDR1 and CDR2 from the germline V gene are SGHRS and YFSETQ. The CDR3 sequence is CASSFQLNRRIQETQYF. DNA of the CDR3: TGCGCCAGCAGCTTTCAATTAAACAGGCGCATTCAAGAGACCCAGTACTTC.

The V call is TRBV5-1, the J call TRBJ2-1; TRBD1 matches 7 bases. From germline, CDR1 is SGHRS and CDR2 YFSETQ. The length of the CDR3 is 15 residues. V shed 4 bases and J 0 bases; nucleotides not matched to a gene: 4. The CDR3 loop is CASSLGQVSYNEQFF. The CDR3 DNA reads as TGCGCCAGCAGCCTAGGACAGGTCTCCTACAATGAGCAGTTCTTC.

The chain is built from TRBV5-1 and TRBJ1-1; D ambiguous. Germline CDR1 and CDR2: SGHRS and YFSETQ. The V end was cut by 0 bases, the J end by 11 bases, with 17 bases between. This CDR3 is built from 14 residues. CDR3 bases: TGCGCCAGCAGCTTGGCCCCTCGGGGTTTGGAGGCTTTCTTT. Translated, it gives CASSLAPRGLEAFF.

This sequence joins TRBV7-8 and TRBJ2-7; 8 nucleotides align to TRBD2. CDR1 and CDR2 from the germline V gene are SGHVS and FQNEAQ. The CDR3 runs to 15 residues. V lost 5 bases and J lost 3; bases outside the gene matches: 9. DNA for the CDR3: TGTGCCAGCAGCCGGAGCGGGGGCAGGGGCTACGAGCAGTACTTC. Translation gives CASSRSGGRGYEQYF.

V is TRBV7-9 and J is TRBJ2-5; D is unresolved. V lost 3 bases to trimming and J lost 2 bases, with 13 bases between them. This CDR3 is 15 amino acids long. Germline V gene sequence: CDR1 SEHNR, CDR2 FQNEAQ (reference sequence). The CDR3 DNA sequence: TGTGCCAGCAGCTTCCCCCTGCGGCCTCAAGAGACCCAGTACTTC. This encodes CASSFPLRPQETQYF.

The V gene is TRBV18, the J gene TRBJ1-2, with 12 nucleotides matching TRBD1. CDR1 is KGHSH, CDR2 LQKENI, per germline. CDR3 size: 17 residues. The J segment lost 8 bases and the V segment lost 6 bases, leaving 16 bases of the junction unmatched. The CDR3 nucleotides are TGTGCCAGCTCTACCACCGGGACAGGGGGCCCCTCGGCCGGCTACACCTTC. It encodes CASSTTGTGGPSAGYTF.

CDR3 amino acids: CASTLQQGSEAFF. DNA for the CDR3: TGTGCCAGCACACTCCAACAGGGGTCTGAAGCTTTCTTT. The V gene is TRBV6-5, the J gene TRBJ1-1, with TRBD1 matching over 7 bases. Trimming took 7 bases from V and 6 from J; bases not matched to a gene: 8. Germline V gene lookup returns CDR1 MNHEY and CDR2 SVGAGI. The CDR3 consists of 13 residues.

This clone was recorded once. The chain recombines TRBV2 with TRBJ1-4, with 9 bases matching TRBD1. Losses at the gene ends were 6 bases for V and 7 bases for J; bases not matched to a gene: 6. Germline V gene lookup returns CDR1 SNHLY and CDR2 FYNNEI. The CDR3 runs 14 residues. The CDR3 DNA reads TGTGCCAGCAGCGCACAGGGGGCGCTTGAAAAACTGTTTTTT. Residues: CASSAQGALEKLFF.

Only one count was recorded for this clone. The chain uses TRBV28 and TRBJ2-3; 7 nucleotides align to TRBD2. V was pared by 8 bases and J by 0 bases, with 14 bases of the junction left unmatched. The CDR3 length is 17 residues. Germline V gene lookup returns CDR1 MDHEN and CDR2 SYDVKM. The CDR3 loop is CASGPGIRTSSTDTQYF. CDR3 sequence (DNA): TGTGCCAGCGGCCCCGGGATCCGGACTAGTAGCACAGATACGCAGTATTTT.